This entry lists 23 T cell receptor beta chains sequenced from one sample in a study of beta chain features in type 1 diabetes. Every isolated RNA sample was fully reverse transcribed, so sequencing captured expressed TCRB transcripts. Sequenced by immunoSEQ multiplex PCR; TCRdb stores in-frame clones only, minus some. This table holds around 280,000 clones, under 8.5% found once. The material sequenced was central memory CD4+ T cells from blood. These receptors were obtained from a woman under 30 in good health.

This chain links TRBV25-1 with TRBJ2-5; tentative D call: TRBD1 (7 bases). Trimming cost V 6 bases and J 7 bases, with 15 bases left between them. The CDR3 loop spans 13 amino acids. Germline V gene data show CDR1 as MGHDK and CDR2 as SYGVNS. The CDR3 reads CASRSGQGGTQYF. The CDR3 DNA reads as TGTGCCAGCAGATCCGGGCAGGGGGGGACCCAGTACTTC.

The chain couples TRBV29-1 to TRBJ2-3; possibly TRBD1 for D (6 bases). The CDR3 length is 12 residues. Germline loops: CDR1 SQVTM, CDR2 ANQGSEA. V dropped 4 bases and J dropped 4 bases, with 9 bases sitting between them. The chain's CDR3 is CSVGRGPDTQYF. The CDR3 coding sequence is TGCAGCGTTGGCAGGGGCCCAGATACGCAGTATTTT.

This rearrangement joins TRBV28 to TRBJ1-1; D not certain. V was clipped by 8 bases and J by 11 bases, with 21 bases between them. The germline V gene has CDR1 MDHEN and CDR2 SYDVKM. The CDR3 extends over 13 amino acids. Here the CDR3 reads CASQRQTYTGAFF. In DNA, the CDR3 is TGTGCCAGCCAAAGGCAGACATACACTGGGGCTTTCTTT.

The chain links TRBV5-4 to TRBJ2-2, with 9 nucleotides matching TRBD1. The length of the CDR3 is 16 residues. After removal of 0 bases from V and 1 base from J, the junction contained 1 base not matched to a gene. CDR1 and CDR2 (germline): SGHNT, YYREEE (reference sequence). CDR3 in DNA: TGTGCCAGCAGCTTGGCGGGACAGGGGAACACCGGGGAGCTGTTTTTT. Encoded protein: CASSLAGQGNTGELFF.

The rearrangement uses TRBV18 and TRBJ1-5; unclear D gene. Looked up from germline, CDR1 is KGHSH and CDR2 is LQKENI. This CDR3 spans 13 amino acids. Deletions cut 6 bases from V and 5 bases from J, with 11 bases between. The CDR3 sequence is CASSAMSDQPQHF. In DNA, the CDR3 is TGTGCCAGCTCTGCTATGAGTGATCAGCCCCAGCATTTT.

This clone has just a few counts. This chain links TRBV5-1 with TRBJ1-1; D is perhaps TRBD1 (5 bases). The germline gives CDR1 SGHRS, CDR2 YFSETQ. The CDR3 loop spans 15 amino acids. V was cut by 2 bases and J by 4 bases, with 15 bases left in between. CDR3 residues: CASSFLAGMGTEAFF. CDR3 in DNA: TGCGCCAGCAGCTTTCTCGCAGGGATGGGCACTGAAGCTTTCTTT.

Written as DNA, the CDR3 is TGTGCCAGCAGCTTGGCGGGCCGACCGGGAACCCAGTACTTC. Encoded protein: CASSLAGRPGTQYF. This chain uses TRBV5-6 with TRBJ2-5; possible D gene TRBD2, 5 bases. V lost 0 bases and J lost 8, with 14 bases in between. CDR3 length: 14 amino acids. Germline CDR1 reads SGHDT; CDR2 reads YYEEEE.

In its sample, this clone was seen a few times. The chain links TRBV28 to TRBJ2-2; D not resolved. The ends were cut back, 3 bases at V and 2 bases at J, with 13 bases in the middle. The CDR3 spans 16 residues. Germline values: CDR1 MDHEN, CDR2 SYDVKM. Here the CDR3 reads CASSLARAANTGELFF. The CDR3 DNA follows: TGTGCCAGCAGTTTGGCCCGGGCGGCAAACACCGGGGAGCTGTTTTTT.

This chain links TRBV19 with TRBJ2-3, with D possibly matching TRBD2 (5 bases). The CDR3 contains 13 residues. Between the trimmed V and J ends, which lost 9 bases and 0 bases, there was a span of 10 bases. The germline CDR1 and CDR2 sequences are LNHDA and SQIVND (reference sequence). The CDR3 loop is CASSRASTDTQYF. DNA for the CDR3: TGTGCCAGCTCGCGGGCGAGCACAGATACGCAGTATTTT.

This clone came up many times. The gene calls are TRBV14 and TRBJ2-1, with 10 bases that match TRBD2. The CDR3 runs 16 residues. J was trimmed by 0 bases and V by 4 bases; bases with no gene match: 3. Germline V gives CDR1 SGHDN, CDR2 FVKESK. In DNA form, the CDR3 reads TGTGCCAGCAGCCTTCTAGCGGGAGTCTCCTACAATGAGCAGTTCTTC. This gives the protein CASSLLAGVSYNEQFF. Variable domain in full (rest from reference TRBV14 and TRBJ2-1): EAGVTQFPSHSVIEKGQTVTLRCDPISGHDNLYWYRRVMGKEIKFLLHFVKESKQDESGMPNNRFLAERTGGTYSTLKVQPAELEDSGVYFCASSLLAGVSYNEQFFGPGTRLTVL.

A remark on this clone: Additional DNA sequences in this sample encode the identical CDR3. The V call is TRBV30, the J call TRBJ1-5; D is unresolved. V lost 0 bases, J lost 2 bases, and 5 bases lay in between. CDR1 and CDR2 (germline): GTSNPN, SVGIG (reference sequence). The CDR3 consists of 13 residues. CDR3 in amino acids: CAWSVRGNQPQHF. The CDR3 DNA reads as TGTGCCTGGAGTGTCCGGGGCAATCAGCCCCAGCATTTT.

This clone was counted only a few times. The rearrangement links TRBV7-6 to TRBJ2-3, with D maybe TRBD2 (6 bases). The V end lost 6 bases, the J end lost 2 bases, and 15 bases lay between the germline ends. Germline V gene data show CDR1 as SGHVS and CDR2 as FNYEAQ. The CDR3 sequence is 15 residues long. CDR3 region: CASRGGGPHTDTQYF. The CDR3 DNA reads TGTGCCAGCAGGGGGGGTGGACCACACACAGATACGCAGTATTTT.

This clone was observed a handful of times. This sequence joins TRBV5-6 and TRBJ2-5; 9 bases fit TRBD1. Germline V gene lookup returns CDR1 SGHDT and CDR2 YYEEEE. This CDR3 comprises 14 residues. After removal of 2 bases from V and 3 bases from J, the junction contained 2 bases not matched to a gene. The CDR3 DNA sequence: TGTGCCAGCAGCTTCGGGACAGGGAAAGAGACCCAGTACTTC. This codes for CASSFGTGKETQYF.

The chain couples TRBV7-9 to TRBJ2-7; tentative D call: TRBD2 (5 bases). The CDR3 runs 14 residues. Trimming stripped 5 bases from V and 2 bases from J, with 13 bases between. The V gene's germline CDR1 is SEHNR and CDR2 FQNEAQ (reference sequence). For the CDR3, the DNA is TGTGCCAGCAGCCCTAGCAATCCCGCCTACGAGCAGTACTTC. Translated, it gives CASSPSNPAYEQYF.

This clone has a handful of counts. The CDR3 here is CASSPSRVAGNTIYF. The DNA for the CDR3 is TGTGCCAGCTCACCGAGTCGAGTCGCTGGAAACACCATATATTTT. The chain couples TRBV18 to TRBJ1-3, with D unresolved. CDR1 is KGHSH and CDR2 is LQKENI in the germline V gene. V was pared by 3 bases and J by 2 bases, with 11 bases between. The CDR3 has 15 amino acids.

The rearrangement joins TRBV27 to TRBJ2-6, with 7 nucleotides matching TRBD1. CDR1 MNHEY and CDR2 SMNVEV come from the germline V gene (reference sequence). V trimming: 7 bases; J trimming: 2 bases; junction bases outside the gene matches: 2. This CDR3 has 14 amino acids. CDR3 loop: CASTGGTGANVLTF. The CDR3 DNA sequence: TGTGCCAGCACAGGGGGAACTGGGGCCAACGTCCTGACTTTC.

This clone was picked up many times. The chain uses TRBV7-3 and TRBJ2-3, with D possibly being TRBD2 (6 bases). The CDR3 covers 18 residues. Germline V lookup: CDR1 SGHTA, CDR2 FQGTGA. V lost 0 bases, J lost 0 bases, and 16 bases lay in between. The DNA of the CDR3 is TGTGCCAGCAGCTTAACGTCCGGGGGAGATGGTAGCACAGATACGCAGTATTTT. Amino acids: CASSLTSGGDGSTDTQYF.

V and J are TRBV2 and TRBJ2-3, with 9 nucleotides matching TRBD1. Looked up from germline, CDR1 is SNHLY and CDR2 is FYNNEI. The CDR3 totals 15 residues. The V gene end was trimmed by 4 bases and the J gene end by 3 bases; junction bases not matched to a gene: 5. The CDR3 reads CASSGRTGATDTQYF. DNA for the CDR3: TGTGCCAGCAGTGGCAGGACAGGGGCGACAGATACGCAGTATTTT.

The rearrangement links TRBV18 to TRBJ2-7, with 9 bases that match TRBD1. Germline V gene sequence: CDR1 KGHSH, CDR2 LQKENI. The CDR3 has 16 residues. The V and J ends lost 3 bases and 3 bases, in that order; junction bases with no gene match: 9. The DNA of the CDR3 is TGTGCCAGCTCACCCCCACAGGGGGCGACGTACTACGAGCAGTACTTC. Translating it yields CASSPPQGATYYEQYF.

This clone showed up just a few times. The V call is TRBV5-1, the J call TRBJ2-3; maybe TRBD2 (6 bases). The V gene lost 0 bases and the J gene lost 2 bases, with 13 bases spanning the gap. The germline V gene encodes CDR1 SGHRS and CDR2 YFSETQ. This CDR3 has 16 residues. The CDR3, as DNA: TGCGCCAGCAGCTTGGAAGGGAGGTGGGACACAGATACGCAGTATTTT. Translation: CASSLEGRWDTDTQYF.

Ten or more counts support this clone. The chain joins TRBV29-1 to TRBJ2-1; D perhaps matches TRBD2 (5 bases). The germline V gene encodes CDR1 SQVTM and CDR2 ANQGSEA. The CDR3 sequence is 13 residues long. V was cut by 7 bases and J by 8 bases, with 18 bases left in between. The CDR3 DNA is TGCAGCGGAACACAGATCCTTAGCGATGAGCAGTTCTTC. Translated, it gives CSGTQILSDEQFF.

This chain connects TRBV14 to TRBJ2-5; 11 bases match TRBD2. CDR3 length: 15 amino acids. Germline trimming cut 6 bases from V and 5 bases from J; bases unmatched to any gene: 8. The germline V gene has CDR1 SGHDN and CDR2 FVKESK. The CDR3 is CASSPLLAGVETQYF. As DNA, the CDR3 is TGTGCCAGCAGTCCCCTACTAGCGGGAGTTGAGACCCAGTACTTC. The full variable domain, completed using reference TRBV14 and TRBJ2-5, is EAGVTQFPSHSVIEKGQTVTLRCDPISGHDNLYWYRRVMGKEIKFLLHFVKESKQDESGMPNNRFLAERTGGTYSTLKVQPAELEDSGVYFCASSPLLAGVETQYFGPGTRLLVL.

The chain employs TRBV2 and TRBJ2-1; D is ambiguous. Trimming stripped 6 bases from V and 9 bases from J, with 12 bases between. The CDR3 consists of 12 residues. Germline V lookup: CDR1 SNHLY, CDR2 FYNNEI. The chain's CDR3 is CASRIGPAEQFF. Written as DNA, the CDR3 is TGTGCCAGCAGGATCGGACCGGCTGAGCAGTTCTTC.